Given below is one TCR beta chain in context. These data belong to a study of blood T cell repertoires in COVID-19. Study background: PBMCs, B-cell-depleted T cells, or T cells provided the cDNA or gDNA that made up the material.

In the source study's methods: The assay estimated nucleated cells by amplifying reference gene primers. TCRdb keeps only in-frame clones here, not all; method: immunoSEQ multiplex PCR. Clonal size and the V and J genes are those of that table, whereas D and trimming came from the DNA. The sample consists of 150,000 to 190,000 clones, roughly nine tenths of them appearing once. V lost 2 bases, J lost 6 bases, and 8 bases lay in between. The CDR3 sequence is 14 residues long. Looked up from germline, CDR1 is MNHNS and CDR2 is SASEGT. This clonotype was sampled from a woman between 70 and 85 years old with acute or convalescent COVID-19. V and J are TRBV6-1 and TRBJ1-6; D ambiguous. Material: peripheral blood. The CDR3 is CASSEHSGNSPLHF. CDR3 coding DNA: TGTGCCAGCAGTGAACACAGCGGTAATTCACCCCTCCACTTT.